Below, 3 T cell receptor beta chains from the same sample are listed, as sequenced in a study of OX40 agonist ivuxolimab in advanced cancers. The method was immunoSEQ multiplex PCR; TCRdb's version includes in-frame clones alone and lacks a portion of them. The sample contains 55,000 to 70,000 clones, 80% to 90% of which appear only once. The specimen comprised CD4+ or CD8+ T cells sorted from blood, sampled in a trial of the OX40 agonist ivuxolimab. The receptor source for this set is an adult with an advanced solid tumor such as melanoma, head and neck, liver or kidney cancer.

This sequence joins TRBV7-6 and TRBJ2-7, with a tentative D call TRBD2 (5 bases). CDR1 is SGHVS and CDR2 is FNYEAQ in the germline V gene. The CDR3 runs to 16 residues. Trimming cost V 2 bases and J 0 bases, with 14 bases left between them. CDR3 in DNA: TGTGCCAGCAGCTTAAGCGGAGGCCTAAGCTCCTACGAGCAGTACTTC. It codes for CASSLSGGLSSYEQYF.

V gene TRBV2 combines with J gene TRBJ1-1; tentative D call: TRBD1 (5 bases). V was trimmed by 4 bases and J by 4 bases, leaving 13 bases between them. Germline V gene lookup returns CDR1 SNHLY and CDR2 FYNNEI. This CDR3 is 14 amino acids long. The CDR3 DNA is TGTGCCAGCAGTGTAATCCGGGGACGCACTGAAGCTTTCTTT. Residues: CASSVIRGRTEAFF.

This chain joins TRBV28 and TRBJ1-4, with TRBD1 identical over 8 bases. This CDR3 contains 15 residues. Germline V gene sequence: CDR1 MDHEN, CDR2 SYDVKM. After removal of 1 base from V and 8 bases from J, the junction contained 6 bases not matched to a gene. The CDR3 DNA sequence: TGTGCCAGCAGTTTATTAGACAGGGGTGAGGAAAAACTGTTTTTT. Translated, it gives CASSLLDRGEEKLFF.